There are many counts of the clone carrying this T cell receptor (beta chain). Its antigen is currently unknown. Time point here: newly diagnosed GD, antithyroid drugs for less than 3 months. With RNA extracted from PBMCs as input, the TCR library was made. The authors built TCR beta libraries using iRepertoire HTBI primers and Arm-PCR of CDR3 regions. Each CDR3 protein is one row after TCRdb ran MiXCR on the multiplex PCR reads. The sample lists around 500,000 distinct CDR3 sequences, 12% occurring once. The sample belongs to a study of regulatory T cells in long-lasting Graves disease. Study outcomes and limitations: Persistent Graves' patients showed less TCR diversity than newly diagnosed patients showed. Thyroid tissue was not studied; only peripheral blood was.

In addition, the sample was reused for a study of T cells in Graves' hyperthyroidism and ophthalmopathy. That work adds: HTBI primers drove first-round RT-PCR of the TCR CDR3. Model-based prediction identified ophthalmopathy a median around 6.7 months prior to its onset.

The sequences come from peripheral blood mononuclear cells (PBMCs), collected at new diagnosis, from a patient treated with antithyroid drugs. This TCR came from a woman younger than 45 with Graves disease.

The CDR3 nucleotides read TGTGCCAGCAGTTTATGGGCAGGGGGCCCCACCGAGACCCAGTACTTC. This encodes CASSLWAGGPTETQYF. The rearrangement links TRBV28 to TRBJ2-5; TRBD1 aligns across 8 bases. CDR1 MDHEN and CDR2 SYDVKM come from the germline V gene. The CDR3 length is 16 residues. J gave up 5 bases and V 0 bases, and 8 bases lay outside the gene matches.